This entry lists 32 T cell receptor beta chains sequenced from one sample in a study of cytomegalovirus exposure and HLA in healthy donors. Vbeta (60) and Jbeta (13) primers were used in the PCR. The protocol was immunoSEQ multiplex PCR, while the TCRdb copy is restricted to in-frame clones and leaves out a portion. The table records around 80,000 clones, roughly 9.1% of them present only once. Sequenced input: PBMCs. The receptors were gathered from a man aged 55 to 70 in good health and CMV-seropositive.

The chain carries TRBV9 and TRBJ1-2; 11 bases fit TRBD1. The CDR3 sequence is 16 residues long. J gave up 8 bases and V 2 bases, and 11 bases lay outside the gene matches. Germline CDR1 SGDLS, CDR2 YYNGEE. CDR3 region: CASSVSYGTGGRGYTF. CDR3 coding DNA: TGTGCCAGCAGCGTGAGCTACGGGACAGGGGGTAGGGGCTACACCTTC.

The J gene is TRBJ1-1, the V gene TRBV7-9; D remains unclear. CDR1 and CDR2 from the germline V gene are SEHNR and FQNEAQ (reference sequence). The CDR3 totals 12 residues. Deletions cut 3 bases from V and 12 bases from J, with 14 bases between. CDR3 amino acids: CASSFSIKHPFF. CDR3 coding DNA: TGTGCCAGCAGCTTCTCGATCAAGCACCCTTTCTTT.

The chain carries TRBV2 and TRBJ2-3, with 10 bases that match TRBD1. Germline trimming cut 5 bases from V and 6 bases from J; bases unmatched to any gene: 11. The CDR3 extends over 16 amino acids. CDR1 SNHLY and CDR2 FYNNEI come from the germline V gene. The CDR3 here is CASSIGRTGGSDTQYF. In DNA, the CDR3 is TGTGCCAGCAGTATAGGAAGGACAGGGGGATCGGATACGCAGTATTTT.

This clone showed up just a few times. The gene calls are TRBV5-1 and TRBJ1-1; D gene ambiguous. There are 15 residues in the CDR3. Germline CDR1 and CDR2: SGHRS and YFSETQ. V lost 2 bases to trimming and J lost 0 bases, with 11 bases between them. For the CDR3, the DNA is TGCGCCAGCAGCTTTGAGGTTTCGGTGAACACTGAAGCTTTCTTT. Protein: CASSFEVSVNTEAFF.

The V gene is TRBV27, the J gene TRBJ2-5; D gene uncertain. The V gene lost 3 bases and the J gene lost 2 bases, with 7 bases spanning the gap. Germline CDR1 is MNHEY and CDR2 is SMNVEV (reference sequence). The CDR3 runs 13 residues. DNA for the CDR3: TGTGCCAGCAGTTTTAGTTGGCAAGAGACCCAGTACTTC. Protein product: CASSFSWQETQYF.

The V gene is TRBV2, the J gene TRBJ2-7; 12 bases fit TRBD2. The CDR3 is 13 amino acids. Germline lookup yields CDR1 SNHLY and CDR2 FYNNEI. The trim removed 8 bases at V and 2 bases at J, leaving 1 base unmatched. The CDR3 sequence is CASRTSGTYEQYF. The CDR3 DNA is TGTGCCAGCCGGACTAGCGGGACCTACGAGCAGTACTTC.

The chain recombines TRBV7-3 with TRBJ2-5, with 7 positions matching TRBD2. Germline assignment: CDR1 SGHTA and CDR2 FQGTGA. This CDR3 has 15 amino acids. Trimming took 5 bases from V and 9 from J; bases not matched to a gene: 15. CDR3 sequence reads: CASSPLATEAGAQYF. CDR3 in DNA: TGTGCCAGCAGCCCGCTGGCCACGGAGGCGGGGGCCCAGTACTTC.

The chain links TRBV28 to TRBJ2-7; D remains unclear. The germline gives CDR1 MDHEN, CDR2 SYDVKM. Trimming removed 7 bases from V and 3 bases from J, with 10 bases in between. The CDR3 spans 12 residues. CDR3 DNA sequence: TGTGCCAGCACCTATGGGGACTACGAGCAGTACGTC. It yields the protein CASTYGDYEQYV.

This clone was seen a few times. The chain employs TRBV5-4 and TRBJ2-7, with D possibly TRBD1 on 5 matching bases. CDR1 and CDR2 from the germline V gene are SGHNT and YYREEE (reference sequence). CDR3 length equals 13 residues. Between the trimmed V and J ends, which lost 0 bases and 3 bases, there was a span of 7 bases. The CDR3 DNA follows: TGTGCCAGCAGCTTGGATACAGGCTACGAGCAGTACTTC. Its translation: CASSLDTGYEQYF.

This clone was picked up a small number of times. The rearrangement links TRBV29-1 to TRBJ2-7; 10 nucleotides match TRBD1. J gave up 5 bases and V 5 bases, and 3 bases lay outside the gene matches. Germline V gene data show CDR1 as SQVTM and CDR2 as ANQGSEA. This CDR3 has 12 amino acids. The CDR3 coding sequence is TGCAGCGTTCGACAGGGGGCCGACGAGCAGTACTTC. Its translation: CSVRQGADEQYF.

This clone has more than one count but fewer than ten. The genes are TRBV9 and TRBJ1-1; unclear D gene. Germline CDR1 reads SGDLS; CDR2 reads YYNGEE. This CDR3 has 14 amino acids. With 4 bases removed from V and 6 bases from J, the gap between germline ends came to 16 bases. CDR3 protein: CASSPLEGRAEAFF. CDR3 nucleotides: TGTGCCAGCAGCCCCCTCGAAGGGAGGGCTGAAGCTTTCTTT.

This clone was detected only a few times. The gene calls are TRBV5-3 and TRBJ1-2; 7 bases are shared with TRBD1. TRBV5-3 carries the ORF label, with uncertain function. V gave up 4 bases and J gave up 8 bases; unmatched junction bases: 11. CDR3 size: 14 residues. The CDR3 is CARSGGNRGLGYTF. The CDR3 coding sequence is TGTGCCAGAAGCGGGGGAAACAGGGGTTTAGGCTACACCTTC.

In DNA, the CDR3 is TGTGCCAGCAGCGACAGGGGGGTTTACTACAATGAGCAGTTCTTC. This encodes CASSDRGVYYNEQFF. The V call is TRBV11-2, the J call TRBJ2-1; 9 bases map to TRBD1. This CDR3 spans 15 amino acids. The ends lost 5 bases at V and 3 bases at J; junction bases unmatched: 5. CDR1 SGHAT and CDR2 FQNNGV come from the germline V gene.

The chain carries TRBV23-1 and TRBJ2-7, with D maybe TRBD1 (5 bases). TRBV23-1 is known as an ORF, though its function is uncertain. The CDR3 has 16 amino acids. Trimming removed 4 bases from V and 0 bases from J, with 16 bases in between. CDR3 in amino acids: CASSRAGLPTSYEQYF. The CDR3 DNA is TGCGCCAGCAGTCGAGCAGGGCTCCCGACCTCCTACGAGCAGTACTTC.

The chain couples TRBV19 to TRBJ1-5; D unclear. V lost 2 bases and J 0 bases, leaving 11 bases between the germline ends. The germline CDR1 and CDR2 sequences are LNHDA and SQIVND (reference sequence). The CDR3 contains 16 residues. DNA for the CDR3: TGTGCCAGTAGTATAAGGAGCGGGGATAGCAATCAGCCCCAGCATTTT. Encoded protein: CASSIRSGDSNQPQHF.

The V call is TRBV4-2, the J call TRBJ2-1; 10 positions match TRBD2. The CDR3 covers 16 residues. J lost 10 bases, V lost 1 base, and 10 bases had no gene match. The germline CDR1 and CDR2 sequences are LGHNA and YNFKEQ. Here the CDR3 reads CASSQVRASGRVEQFF. The CDR3 nucleotides read TGTGCCAGCAGCCAAGTAAGGGCTAGCGGGAGAGTAGAGCAGTTCTTC.

The chain carries TRBV7-8 and TRBJ2-5; D not certain. V lost 6 bases to trimming and J lost 10 bases, with 18 bases between them. The CDR3 consists of 13 residues. CDR1 SGHVS and CDR2 FQNEAQ come from the germline V gene. CDR3 nucleotides: TGTGCCAGCAGTCTAGGATTGGCGGAACGCCAGTACTTC. Protein sequence: CASSLGLAERQYF.

This clone was picked up a small number of times. J is TRBJ2-7 and V is TRBV18; 7 bases fit TRBD2. CDR1 is KGHSH, CDR2 LQKENI, per germline. The CDR3 covers 15 residues. V trimming: 6 bases; J trimming: 4 bases; junction bases outside the gene matches: 12. The CDR3 DNA reads as TGTGCCAGCTCCCCAGCGGGAACCCCTGGGTACGAGCAGTACGTC. It is translated as CASSPAGTPGYEQYV.

This clone showed up just a few times. This chain links TRBV30 with TRBJ1-3, with D unclear. Trimming cost V 2 bases and J 0 bases, with 8 bases left between them. Germline CDR1 and CDR2: GTSNPN and SVGIG (reference sequence). The CDR3 runs to 14 residues. The CDR3 region is CAWSMYSSGNTIYF. DNA of the CDR3: TGTGCCTGGAGTATGTACAGCTCTGGAAACACCATATATTTT. Combining the CDR3 with reference TRBV30 and TRBJ1-3 gives the whole variable domain SQTIHQWPATLVQPVGSPLSLECTVEGTSNPNLYWYRQAAGRGLQLLFYSVGIGQISSEVPQNLSASRPQDRQFILSSKKLLLSDSGFYLCAWSMYSSGNTIYFGEGSWLTVV.

This clone occurred a few times. The rearrangement joins TRBV7-2 to TRBJ2-3; TRBD2 matches 10 bases. The V and J ends lost 1 base and 4 bases, in that order; junction bases with no gene match: 5. The CDR3 contains 16 residues. Germline V gene sequence: CDR1 SGHTA, CDR2 FQGNSA. CDR3 amino acids: CASSLGASGSADTQYF. The CDR3 region has the DNA TGTGCCAGCAGCTTAGGGGCTAGCGGGAGTGCAGATACGCAGTATTTT.

This sequence joins TRBV2 and TRBJ2-7; D is perhaps TRBD1 (6 bases). Germline CDR1 and CDR2: SNHLY and FYNNEI. The CDR3 runs 13 residues. Trimming removed 4 bases from V and 6 bases from J, with 13 bases in between. CDR3 loop: CASSVVGASEQYV. The CDR3 DNA follows: TGTGCCAGCAGTGTAGTGGGGGCCAGCGAGCAGTACGTC.

This clone appeared a few times. The V call is TRBV29-1, the J call TRBJ2-7; 8 positions agree with TRBD1. Germline V gives CDR1 SQVTM, CDR2 ANQGSEA. The J segment lost 7 bases and the V segment lost 8 bases, leaving 7 bases of the junction unmatched. The length of the CDR3 is 11 residues. CDR3 sequence (DNA): TGCAGCATACGCAGGGGGCAAGAGCAGTACGTC. This codes for CSIRRGQEQYV.

The chain carries TRBV7-3 and TRBJ2-1, with 9 nucleotides matching TRBD2. The CDR3 is 15 amino acids. Trimming at V came to 5 bases and at J to 6 bases, leaving 8 bases not matched to a gene. The germline V gene encodes CDR1 SGHTA and CDR2 FQGTGA. This CDR3 reads CASSVPGLASNEQFF. DNA of the CDR3: TGTGCCAGCAGCGTACCGGGACTAGCAAGCAATGAGCAGTTCTTC.

This chain links TRBV9 with TRBJ2-1; 7 nucleotides agree with TRBD1. This CDR3 spans 13 amino acids. V shed 3 bases and J 4 bases; nucleotides not matched to a gene: 1. Germline V CDR1 and CDR2: SGDLS, YYNGEE. Here the CDR3 DNA reads TGTGCCAGCAGCGCACAGGGGTACAATGAGCAGTTCTTC. It yields the protein CASSAQGYNEQFF. Based on the CDR3 plus reference TRBV9 and TRBJ2-1, the full variable domain is DSGVTQTPKHLITATGQRVTLRCSPRSGDLSVYWYQQSLDQGLQFLIQYYNGEERAKGNILERFSAQQFPDLHSELNLSSLELGDSALYFCASSAQGYNEQFFGPGTRLTVL.

This clone was found a few times. The chain couples TRBV9 to TRBJ1-1; tentative D call: TRBD1 (6 bases). The length of the CDR3 is 15 residues. The V gene lost 3 bases and the J gene lost 0 bases, with 12 bases spanning the gap. Germline CDR1 and CDR2: SGDLS and YYNGEE. CDR3 residues: CASSARDTMNTEAFF. CDR3 bases: TGTGCCAGCAGCGCAAGGGACACCATGAACACTGAAGCTTTCTTT.

The CDR3 DNA sequence: TGCGCCAGCAGCCCGGGGACTAGCGGGGGGGCCACGAACACCGGGGAGCTGTTTTTT. Protein: CASSPGTSGGATNTGELFF. The rearrangement joins TRBV5-1 to TRBJ2-2; TRBD2 aligns across 16 bases. Germline CDR1 SGHRS, CDR2 YFSETQ. The CDR3 contains 19 residues. V dropped 4 bases and J dropped 0; count of bases not matched to a gene: 6.

V usage is TRBV6-1 and J usage is TRBJ2-7; TRBD2 might be the D (5 bases). This CDR3 contains 14 residues. Trimming took off 5 bases at V and 4 bases at J, with 15 bases between the two ends. Germline-derived CDR1 and CDR2 are MNHNS and SASEGT. The CDR3 nucleotides read TGTGCCAGCAGTAACGGGAACAAAGGTTACGAGCAGTACGTC. Translating gives CASSNGNKGYEQYV.

V and J are TRBV30 and TRBJ2-7; D might be TRBD2 (7 bases). The CDR3 sequence is 16 residues long. The V gene's germline CDR1 is GTSNPN and CDR2 SVGIG (reference sequence). Trimming shortened V by 0 bases and J by 0 bases, and 15 bases separated the two germline ends. The CDR3 region is CAWSVGGAQGSYEQYF. The CDR3 region has the DNA TGTGCCTGGAGTGTAGGGGGGGCGCAGGGCTCCTACGAGCAGTACTTC. The complete variable domain, with remaining parts taken from reference TRBV30 and TRBJ2-7, reads SQTIHQWPATLVQPVGSPLSLECTVEGTSNPNLYWYRQAAGRGLQLLFYSVGIGQISSEVPQNLSASRPQDRQFILSSKKLLLSDSGFYLCAWSVGGAQGSYEQYFGPGTRLTVT.

This chain uses TRBV30 with TRBJ2-5; D perhaps matches TRBD1 (5 bases). V was pared by 0 bases and J by 5 bases, with 25 bases between. CDR3 length: 18 residues. Germline V gene data show CDR1 as GTSNPN and CDR2 as SVGIG (reference sequence). CDR3 nucleotide sequence: TGTGCCTGGAGTGTACGTTTCTTTTCTACCCAGGGCCGGGAGACCCAGTACTTC. This encodes CAWSVRFFSTQGRETQYF.

This rearrangement joins TRBV28 to TRBJ2-3; D gene uncertain. The CDR3 is 12 amino acids. CDR1 is MDHEN, CDR2 SYDVKM, per germline. The ends were cut back, 1 base at V and 5 bases at J, with 4 bases in the middle. Written as DNA, the CDR3 is TGTGCCAGCAGTTTATCCCTAGATACGCAGTATTTT. Amino acid sequence: CASSLSLDTQYF.

This clone was detected only a few times. The V call is TRBV7-8, the J call TRBJ1-5; 12 bases are a match to TRBD1. This CDR3 spans 15 amino acids. V gave up 3 bases and J gave up 4 bases; unmatched junction bases: 1. Germline V gene lookup returns CDR1 SGHVS and CDR2 FQNEAQ. CDR3 amino acids: CASSLGQGANQPQHF. DNA of the CDR3: TGTGCCAGCAGCTTGGGACAGGGGGCTAATCAGCCCCAGCATTTT.

This clone has only a few counts. This chain connects TRBV30 to TRBJ1-6, with a weak D call TRBD1 (6 bases). From germline, CDR1 is GTSNPN and CDR2 SVGIG (reference sequence). CDR3 length equals 15 residues. The ends were cut back, 1 base at V and 13 bases at J, with 20 bases in the middle. CDR3 sequence: CAWSGGQSPSGPLHF. The CDR3 bases are TGTGCCTGGAGTGGGGGGCAGAGCCCTTCAGGGCCCCTCCACTTT. Full variable domain (rest looked up from reference TRBV30 and TRBJ1-6): SQTIHQWPATLVQPVGSPLSLECTVEGTSNPNLYWYRQAAGRGLQLLFYSVGIGQISSEVPQNLSASRPQDRQFILSSKKLLLSDSGFYLCAWSGGQSPSGPLHFGNGTRLTVT.